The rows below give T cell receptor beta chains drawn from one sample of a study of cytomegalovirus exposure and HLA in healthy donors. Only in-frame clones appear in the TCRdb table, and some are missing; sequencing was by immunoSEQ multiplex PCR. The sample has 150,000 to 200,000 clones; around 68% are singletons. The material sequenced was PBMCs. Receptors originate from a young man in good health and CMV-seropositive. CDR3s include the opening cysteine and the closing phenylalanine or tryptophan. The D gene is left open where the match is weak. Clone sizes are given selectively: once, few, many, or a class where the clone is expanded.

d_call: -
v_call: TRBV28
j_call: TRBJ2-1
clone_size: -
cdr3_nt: TGTGCCAGCAGACCCTCCGGGACATTATACAATGAGCAGTTCTTC
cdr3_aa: CASRPSGTLYNEQFF

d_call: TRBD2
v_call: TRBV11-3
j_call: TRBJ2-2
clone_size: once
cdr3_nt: TGTGCCAGCAGCTTAGATCTGGCGGGAGAGGGTAGAGCCGGGGAGCTGTTTTTT
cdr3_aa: CASSLDLAGEGRAGELFF

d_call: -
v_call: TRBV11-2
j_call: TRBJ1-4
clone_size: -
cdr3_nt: TGTGCCAGCAGCTTAGCCAATTACGCTGGGGGGATACCTAATGAAAAACTGTTTTTT
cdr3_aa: CASSLANYAGGIPNEKLFF

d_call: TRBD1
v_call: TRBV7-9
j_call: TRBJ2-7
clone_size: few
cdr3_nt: TGTGCCAGCAGCATACGATGGACAGGGACCTACGAGCAGTACTTC
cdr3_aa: CASSIRWTGTYEQYF

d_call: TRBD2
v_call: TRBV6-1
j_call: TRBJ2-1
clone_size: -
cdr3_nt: TGTGCCAGCAGCGGGCTAGCGGGAGTAGGCAATGAGCAGTTCTTC
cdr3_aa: CASSGLAGVGNEQFF

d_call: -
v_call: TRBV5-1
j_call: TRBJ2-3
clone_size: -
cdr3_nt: TGCGCCAGCAGCTTGGTCGACGGAGACACAGATACGCAGTATTTT
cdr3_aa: CASSLVDGDTDTQYF

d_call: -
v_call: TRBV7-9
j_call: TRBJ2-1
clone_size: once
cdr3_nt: TGTTCCAGCAGCTTAGCCCGGAGCTCCTACAATGAGCAGTTCTTC
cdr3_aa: CSSSLARSSYNEQFF

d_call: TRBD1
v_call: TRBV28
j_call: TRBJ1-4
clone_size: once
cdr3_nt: TGTGCCAGCACCGATGCCGGGACAGGGGGAGAAAAACTGTTTTTT
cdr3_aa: CASTDAGTGGEKLFF

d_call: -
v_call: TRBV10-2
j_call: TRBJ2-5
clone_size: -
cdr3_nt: TGCGCCAGCAGTGAGTCGCACAGTCAAGAGACCCAGTACTTC
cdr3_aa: CASSESHSQETQYF

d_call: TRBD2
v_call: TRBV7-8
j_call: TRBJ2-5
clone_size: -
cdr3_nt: TGTGCCAGCAGCTTACCCCGGGGGGTGGGAGAGACCCAGTACTTC
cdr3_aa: CASSLPRGVGETQYF

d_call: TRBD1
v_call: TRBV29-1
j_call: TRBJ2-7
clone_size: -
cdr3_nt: TGCAGCGTTCCCGGGACAGGGGCCTACGAGCAGTACTTC
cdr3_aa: CSVPGTGAYEQYF

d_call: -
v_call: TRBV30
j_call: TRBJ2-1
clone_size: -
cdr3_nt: TGTGCCTGGAGTGTACGTGGGGTCCAGGGGAATGAGCAGTTCTTC
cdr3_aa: CAWSVRGVQGNEQFF

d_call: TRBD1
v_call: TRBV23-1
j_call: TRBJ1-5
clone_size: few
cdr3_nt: TGCGCCAGCAGTCTGACGGACAGGGAGAACCAGCCCCAGCATTTT
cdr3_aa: CASSLTDRENQPQHF

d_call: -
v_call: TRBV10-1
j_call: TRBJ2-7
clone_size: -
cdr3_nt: TGCGTCCTGGCCAGACAAAATAGGATGAAGTCCGAGCAGTACTTC
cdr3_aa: CVLARQNRMKSEQYF

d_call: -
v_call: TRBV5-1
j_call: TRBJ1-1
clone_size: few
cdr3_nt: TGCGCCAGCAGCTCGACAGTTATGAACACTGAAGCTTTCTTT
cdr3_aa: CASSSTVMNTEAFF

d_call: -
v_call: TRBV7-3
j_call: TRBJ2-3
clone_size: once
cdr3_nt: TGTGCCAGCAGCTTTAGTAATCGGGAGACAGATACGCAGTATTTT
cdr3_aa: CASSFSNRETDTQYF

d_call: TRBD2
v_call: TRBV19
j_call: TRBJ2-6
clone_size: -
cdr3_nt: TGTGCCAGTAGCACAATGGGGCTAGCGGAAACCTCTGGGGCCAACGTCCTGACTTTC
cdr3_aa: CASSTMGLAETSGANVLTF

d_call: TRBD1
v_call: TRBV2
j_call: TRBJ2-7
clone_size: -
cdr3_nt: TGTGCCAGCAGGGGGACAGCCCTGGGGTACGAGCAGTACTTC
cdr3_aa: CASRGTALGYEQYF

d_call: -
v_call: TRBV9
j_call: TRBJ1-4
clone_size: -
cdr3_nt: TGTGCCAGCAGCGAAGGTGGCAGGGGCTCGAATGAAAAACTGTTTTTT
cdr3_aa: CASSEGGRGSNEKLFF

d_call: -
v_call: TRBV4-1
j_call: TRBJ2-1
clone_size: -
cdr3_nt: TGCGCCAGCAGCCACCCGAGGGATATAGGCAGCCTGTTCGATGAGCAGTTCTTC
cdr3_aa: CASSHPRDIGSLFDEQFF

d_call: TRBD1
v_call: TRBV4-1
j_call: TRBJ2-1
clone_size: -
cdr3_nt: TGCGCCAGCAGCCAGGCCGGGACAGGGGTCCACAATGAGCAGTTCTTC
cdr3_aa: CASSQAGTGVHNEQFF

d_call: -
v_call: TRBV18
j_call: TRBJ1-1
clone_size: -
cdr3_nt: TGTGCCAGCTCACGAGGGGAGGGTCACACTGAAGCTTTCTTT
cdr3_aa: CASSRGEGHTEAFF

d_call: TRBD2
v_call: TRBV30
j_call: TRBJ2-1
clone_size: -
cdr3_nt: TGTGCCTGGAGAGCGGGAGGGGGGAATGAGCAGTTCTTC
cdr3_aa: CAWRAGGGNEQFF

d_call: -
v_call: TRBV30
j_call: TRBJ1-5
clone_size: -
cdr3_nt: TGTGCCTGGACCACCGGGGGTAGCAATCAGCCCCAGCATTTT
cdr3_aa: CAWTTGGSNQPQHF

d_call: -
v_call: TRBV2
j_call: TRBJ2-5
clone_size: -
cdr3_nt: TGTGCCAGCATCCTAGGGGGACAACGACAAGAGACCCAGTACTTC
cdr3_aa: CASILGGQRQETQYF

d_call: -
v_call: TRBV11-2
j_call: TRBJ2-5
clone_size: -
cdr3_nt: TGTGCCAGCAGCTCAGGGGAGACCCAGTACTTC
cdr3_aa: CASSSGETQYF

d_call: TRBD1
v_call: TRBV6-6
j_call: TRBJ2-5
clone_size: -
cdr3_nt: TGTGCCAGCAGTTCTGGACAGGGGGCGCGCGAGACCCAGTACTTC
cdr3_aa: CASSSGQGARETQYF

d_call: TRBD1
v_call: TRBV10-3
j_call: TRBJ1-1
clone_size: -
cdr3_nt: TGTGCCACCGGACAGGGATCGACGACGACTGAAGCTTTCTTT
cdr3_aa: CATGQGSTTTEAFF

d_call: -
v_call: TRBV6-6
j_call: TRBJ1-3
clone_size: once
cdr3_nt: TGTGCCAGCAGTTACCCGACAAGCTCTGGAAACACCATATATTTT
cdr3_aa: CASSYPTSSGNTIYF

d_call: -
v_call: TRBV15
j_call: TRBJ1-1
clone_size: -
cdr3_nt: TGTGCCACCAGCAGAGGACAGATGAACACTGAAGCTTTCTTT
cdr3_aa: CATSRGQMNTEAFF

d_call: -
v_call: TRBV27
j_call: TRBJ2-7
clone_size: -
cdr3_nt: TGTGCCAGCAGCGACTTGGGGCAGGCCCGGCAGTACTTC
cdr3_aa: CASSDLGQARQYF

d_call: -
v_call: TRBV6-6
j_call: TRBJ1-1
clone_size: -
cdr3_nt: TGTGCCAGCAGTTACTCGATACGCGACACTGAAGCTTTCTTT
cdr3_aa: CASSYSIRDTEAFF

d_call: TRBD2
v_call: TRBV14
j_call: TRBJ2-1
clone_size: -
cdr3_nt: TGTGCCAGCAGCCGGCCCGGGACTAGGAGTCATGAGCAGTTCTTC
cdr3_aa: CASSRPGTRSHEQFF

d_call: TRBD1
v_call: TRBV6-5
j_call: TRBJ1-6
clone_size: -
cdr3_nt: TGTGCCAGCAGATCACAGGGGTCCTATAATTCACCCCTCCACTTT
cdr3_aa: CASRSQGSYNSPLHF

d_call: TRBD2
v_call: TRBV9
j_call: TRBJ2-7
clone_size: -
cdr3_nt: TGTGCCAGCAGCGTAGAGGCGGGAGGCCCCAACGAGCAGTACTTC
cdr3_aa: CASSVEAGGPNEQYF

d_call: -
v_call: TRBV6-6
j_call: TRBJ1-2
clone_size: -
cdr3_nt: TGTGCCAGCAGTTATGACGGACTACATGGCTACACCTTC
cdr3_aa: CASSYDGLHGYTF

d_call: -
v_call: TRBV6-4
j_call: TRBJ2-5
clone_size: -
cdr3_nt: TGTGCCAGCAGCAACCGGGCGGGGCAAGAGACCCAGTACTTC
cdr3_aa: CASSNRAGQETQYF

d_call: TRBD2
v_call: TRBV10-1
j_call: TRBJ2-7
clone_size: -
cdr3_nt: TGCCCCAGCAGCCCCAGCGGGAGGGCCTACGAGCAGTACTTC
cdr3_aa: CPSSPSGRAYEQYF

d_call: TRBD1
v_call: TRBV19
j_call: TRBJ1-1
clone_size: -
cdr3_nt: TGTGCCAGTATTACCGGGACAGATCTGGGCACTGAAGCTTTCTTT
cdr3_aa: CASITGTDLGTEAFF

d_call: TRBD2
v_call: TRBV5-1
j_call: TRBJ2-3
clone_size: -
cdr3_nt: TGCGCCAGCAGCGGAACGGGAGGGCCGGGGGATACGCAGTATTTT
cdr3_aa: CASSGTGGPGDTQYF

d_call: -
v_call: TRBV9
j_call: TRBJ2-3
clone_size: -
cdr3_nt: TGTGCCGGCTCATTGGGGAGAGCTAGCACAGATACGCAGTATTTT
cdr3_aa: CAGSLGRASTDTQYF

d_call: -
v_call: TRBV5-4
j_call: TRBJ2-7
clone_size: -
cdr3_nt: TGTGCCAGCAGCTTGGTTGCGGCTGCGACTTACCCCCACGAGCAGTACTTC
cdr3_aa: CASSLVAAATYPHEQYF

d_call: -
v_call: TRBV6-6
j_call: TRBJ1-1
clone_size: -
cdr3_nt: TGTGCCAGCAGTTACCGGGAACCCTCTGAAGCTTTCTTT
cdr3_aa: CASSYREPSEAFF

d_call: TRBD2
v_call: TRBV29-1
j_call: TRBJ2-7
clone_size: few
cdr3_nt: TGCAGCGTTGAAACCGCGGGAGCAGCATACGAGCAGTACTTC
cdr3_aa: CSVETAGAAYEQYF

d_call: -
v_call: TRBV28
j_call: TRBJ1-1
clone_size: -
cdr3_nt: TGTGCCAGCACCTGGGGCACAATGAACACTGAAGCTTTCTTT
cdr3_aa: CASTWGTMNTEAFF

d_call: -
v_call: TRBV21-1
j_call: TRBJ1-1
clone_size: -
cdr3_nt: TGTGCCAGCAGCGGACAGGGGACTGAAGCTTTCTTT
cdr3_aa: CASSGQGTEAFF

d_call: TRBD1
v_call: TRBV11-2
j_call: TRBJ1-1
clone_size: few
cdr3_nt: TGTGCCAGCAGCTTGTGGCCGAAAGGACAGGGGAACACTGAAGCTTTCTTT
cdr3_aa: CASSLWPKGQGNTEAFF

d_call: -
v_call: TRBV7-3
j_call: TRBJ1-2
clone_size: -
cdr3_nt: TGTGCCAGCAGCGCTACAGGGAACTATGGCTACACCTTC
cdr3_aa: CASSATGNYGYTF

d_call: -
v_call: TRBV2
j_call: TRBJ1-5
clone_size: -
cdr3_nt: TGTGCCAGCAGTGCGGTTTATAGCAATCAGCCCCAGCATTTT
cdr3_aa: CASSAVYSNQPQHF

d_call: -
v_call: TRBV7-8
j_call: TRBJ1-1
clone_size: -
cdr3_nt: TGTGCCAGCAGCGTCGTATTCGAAGCTTTCTTT
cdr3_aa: CASSVVFEAFF

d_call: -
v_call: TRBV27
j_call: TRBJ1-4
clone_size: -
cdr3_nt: TGTGCCAGCAGCGACCGGGGGGCAACTAATGAAAAACTGTTTTTT
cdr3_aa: CASSDRGATNEKLFF

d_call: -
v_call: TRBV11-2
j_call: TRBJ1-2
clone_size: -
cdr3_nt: TGTGCCAGCAGCTCCCAGGAATATGGCTACACCTTC
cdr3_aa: CASSSQEYGYTF